The TCR beta chain under discussion was sequenced for a study of T cell responses to AZD1222 COVID-19 vaccine. General study results and limits: CD4 TCRs covered the whole spike, strongest at regions 160-218 and 743-854. It was only 6 or 7 AZD1222 recipients who were seropositive at baseline. Unmutated variant regions reportedly attract nearly half of all spike-specific TCRs.

Remarks on this clone: Antigen: not known.

Libraries were prepared by immunoSEQ multiplex PCR; TCRdb keeps only in-frame clonotypes and omits some of them. This table holds 100,000 to 150,000 clones, 75% to 90% found once. This TCR came from an adult in good health. The sequencing used peripheral blood, collected on day 0 of AZD1222 vaccination.

The DNA for the CDR3 is TGTGCCAGCAGTGAACGGACAGGGGTTTCACCCCTCCACTTT. Amino acids: CASSERTGVSPLHF. This sequence joins TRBV6-4 and TRBJ1-6; 9 nucleotides align to TRBD1. The germline CDR1 and CDR2 sequences are MRHNA and SNTAGT. Trimming at V came to 3 bases and at J to 9 bases, leaving 3 bases not matched to a gene. The length of the CDR3 is 14 residues.